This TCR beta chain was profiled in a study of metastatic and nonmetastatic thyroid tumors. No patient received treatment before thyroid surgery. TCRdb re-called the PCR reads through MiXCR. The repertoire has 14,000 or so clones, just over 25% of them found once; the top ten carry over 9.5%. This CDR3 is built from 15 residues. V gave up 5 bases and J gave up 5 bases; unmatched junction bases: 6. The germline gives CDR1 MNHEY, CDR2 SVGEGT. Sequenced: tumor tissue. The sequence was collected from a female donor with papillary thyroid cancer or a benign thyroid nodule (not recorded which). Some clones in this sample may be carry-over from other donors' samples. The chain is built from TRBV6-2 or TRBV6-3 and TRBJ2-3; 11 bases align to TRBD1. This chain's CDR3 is CASSLRTGGVDTQYF. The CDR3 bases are TGTGCCAGCAGTCTCAGGACAGGGGGCGTAGATACGCAGTATTTT.